The 26 T cell receptor beta chains reported below all come from one sample, sequenced in a study of blood T cell repertoires in COVID-19. Sequencing used immunoSEQ multiplex PCR; TCRdb keeps in-frame clones, though not all of them. The sample holds about 380,000 clones; 90% are singletons and the top ten take 6.5%. The sequenced sample consisted of peripheral blood. These receptors originate from a man aged 18 to 30 with active or convalescent COVID-19.

The rearrangement joins TRBV5-1 to TRBJ2-2; possibly TRBD2 for D (6 bases). Trimming took 8 bases from V and 4 from J, leaving 18 bases between them. The CDR3 runs 15 residues. Germline CDR1 SGHRS, CDR2 YFSETQ. DNA for the CDR3: TGCGCCAGGCCCTTGGGGCGGGATGGCACCGGGGAGCTGTTTTTT. Amino acids: CARPLGRDGTGELFF. The whole variable domain, remainder taken from reference TRBV5-1 and TRBJ2-2, is KAGVTQTPRYLIKTRGQQVTLSCSPISGHRSVSWYQQTPGQGLQFLFEYFSETQRNKGNFPGRFSGRQFSNSRSEMNVSTLELGDSALYLCARPLGRDGTGELFFGEGSRLTVL.

This rearrangement joins TRBV7-9 to TRBJ1-4; D call uncertain. The V gene's germline CDR1 is SEHNR and CDR2 FQNEAQ (reference sequence). There are 15 residues in the CDR3. Trimming took off 3 bases at V and 3 bases at J, with 11 bases between the two ends. The CDR3 DNA follows: TGTGCCAGCAGCTTTCAGCCAGGCCCTAATGAAAAACTGTTTTTT. Translation: CASSFQPGPNEKLFF.

CDR3 sequence reads: CASSQKTSRGNQPQHF. The CDR3 nucleotides are TGTGCCAGCAGCCAAAAAACGTCCAGGGGGAATCAGCCCCAGCATTTT. The chain couples TRBV3-1 (or the pseudogene TRBV3-2) to TRBJ1-5; 7 bases agree with TRBD1. V gave up 2 bases and J gave up 4 bases; unmatched junction bases: 8. This CDR3 spans 16 amino acids. From germline, CDR1 is LGHDT and CDR2 YNNKEL (reference sequence).

This chain links TRBV5-1 with TRBJ2-3; a possible D gene is TRBD2 (6 bases). V was pared by 6 bases and J by 2 bases, with 16 bases between. Per the germline V gene, CDR1 is SGHRS and CDR2 is YFSETQ. The CDR3 loop spans 15 amino acids. CDR3 DNA sequence: TGCGCCAGCAACCTCGCGGGGCCGACCACAGATACGCAGTATTTT. This gives the protein CASNLAGPTTDTQYF.

This sequence joins TRBV25-1 and TRBJ1-2, with a weak D call TRBD1 (5 bases). V was clipped by 6 bases and J by 8 bases, with 13 bases between them. Germline values: CDR1 MGHDK, CDR2 SYGVNS. The CDR3 is made up of 12 amino acids. The CDR3 DNA follows: TGTGCCAGCAGAGCGCAGGGTGACGGCTACACCTTC. Its translation: CASRAQGDGYTF.

The V and J genes are TRBV7-3 and TRBJ2-5; 7 positions match TRBD2. Germline V gives CDR1 SGHTA, CDR2 FQGTGA. V dropped 0 bases and J dropped 5; count of bases not matched to a gene: 6. The CDR3 consists of 15 residues. CDR3 DNA sequence: TGTGCCAGCAGCTTAACCGGTTTGCGGGAGGAGACCCAGTACTTC. Translated: CASSLTGLREETQYF.

This clone was counted once. The rearrangement links TRBV28 to TRBJ2-7, with 9 bases identical to TRBD2. The CDR3 length is 13 residues. The germline V gene has CDR1 MDHEN and CDR2 SYDVKM. The J segment lost 11 bases and the V segment lost 4 bases, leaving 9 bases of the junction unmatched. The CDR3 spells CASSSTSGTLEYF. CDR3 nucleotides: TGTGCCAGCAGTTCGACTAGCGGCACCCTGGAGTACTTC. The full variable domain, with the rest looked up from reference TRBV28 and TRBJ2-7, is DVKVTQSSRYLVKRTGEKVFLECVQDMDHENMFWYRQDPGLGLRLIYFSYDVKMKEKGDIPEGYSVSREKKERFSLILESASTNQTSMYLCASSSTSGTLEYFGPGTRLTVT.

The genes are TRBV27 and TRBJ1-1; D may be TRBD1 (5 bases). This CDR3 comprises 14 residues. Trimming pared 7 bases from V and 4 bases from J, leaving 16 bases between. Germline V gene lookup returns CDR1 MNHEY and CDR2 SMNVEV (reference sequence). The CDR3, as DNA: TGTGCCAGCACCCCCTACGGGGGGACCACTGAAGCTTTCTTT. Protein sequence: CASTPYGGTTEAFF.

This chain joins TRBV27 and TRBJ2-7; 9 nucleotides agree with TRBD1. This CDR3 spans 16 amino acids. Germline assignment: CDR1 MNHEY and CDR2 SMNVEV (reference sequence). V was clipped by 2 bases and J by 5 bases; unmatched bases: 10. The CDR3 loop reads CASSLRGTGYSNEQYF. For the CDR3, the DNA is TGTGCCAGCAGTTTACGGGGGACAGGGTATTCGAACGAGCAGTACTTC.

V usage is TRBV19 and J usage is TRBJ1-4; possible D gene TRBD1, 5 bases. The V and J ends lost 3 bases and 8 bases respectively, with 19 bases between them. CDR1 and CDR2 from the germline V gene are LNHDA and SQIVND (reference sequence). This CDR3 is built from 16 residues. The chain's CDR3 is CASSIFRGGVGEKLFF. In DNA, the CDR3 is TGTGCCAGTAGTATCTTCAGAGGAGGGGTTGGCGAAAAACTGTTTTTT.

The chain joins TRBV7-3 to TRBJ2-3, with TRBD2 matching 14 bases. This CDR3 is 17 amino acids long. The germline V gene has CDR1 SGHTA and CDR2 FQGTGA. V was clipped by 1 base and J by 9 bases; unmatched bases: 9. As DNA, the CDR3 is TGTGCCAGCAGCTTAAGCTCCGGGACTAGCGGGAGTAAGACGCAGTATTTT. Its translation is CASSLSSGTSGSKTQYF.

The V and J genes are TRBV27 and TRBJ1-1, with a possible D match to TRBD1 (5 bases). Trimming removed 0 bases at V and 3 bases at J, with 11 bases between. Germline assignment: CDR1 MNHEY and CDR2 SMNVEV (reference sequence). The CDR3 spans 15 residues. The CDR3 DNA reads as TGTGCCAGCAGTTTATCAGGGGCAGGCTACACTGAAGCTTTCTTT. Translating it yields CASSLSGAGYTEAFF.

The rearrangement uses TRBV10-1 and TRBJ2-4; TRBD2 matches 7 bases. CDR3 length: 15 residues. With V trimmed by 3 bases and J by 4 bases, 6 bases remained unmatched. The germline CDR1 and CDR2 sequences are WNHNN and SYGVQD (reference sequence). The CDR3 is CASSDPAGGKNIQYF. CDR3 DNA sequence: TGCGCCAGCAGTGACCCGGCCGGGGGGAAAAACATTCAGTACTTC.

The chain employs TRBV19 and TRBJ1-5; perhaps TRBD1 as D (5 bases). This CDR3 is built from 16 residues. Looked up from germline, CDR1 is LNHDA and CDR2 is SQIVND (reference sequence). The ends were cut back, 4 bases at V and 0 bases at J, with 13 bases in the middle. The CDR3 DNA sequence: TGTGCCAGTAGTACCCTCGGGGGGGGTAGCAATCAGCCCCAGCATTTT. Translating gives CASSTLGGGSNQPQHF.

The chain employs TRBV19 and TRBJ1-4; no definite D call. This CDR3 is built from 14 residues. The germline V and J ends were trimmed by 6 bases and 4 bases, with 12 bases remaining between them. Per the germline V gene, CDR1 is LNHDA and CDR2 is SQIVND (reference sequence). The CDR3 here is CASRTTSDNEKLFF. The DNA of the CDR3 is TGTGCCAGTAGGACGACATCGGATAATGAAAAACTGTTTTTT.

J is TRBJ1-5 and V is TRBV4-2; D gene unclear. Per the germline V gene, CDR1 is LGHNA and CDR2 is YNFKEQ. V lost 1 base to trimming and J lost 1 base, with 8 bases between them. This CDR3 contains 15 residues. The CDR3 DNA reads as TGTGCCAGCAGCCAAGGGGAGCAGAGCAATCAGCCCCAGCATTTT. Its translation is CASSQGEQSNQPQHF.

The rearrangement links TRBV5-1 to TRBJ1-3; D perhaps matches TRBD1 (6 bases). The ends were cut back, 2 bases at V and 0 bases at J, with 18 bases in the middle. This CDR3 contains 18 residues. CDR1 and CDR2 from the germline V gene are SGHRS and YFSETQ. The CDR3 nucleotides read TGCGCCAGCAGCTTACGATCTTGGACAGTTAACTCTGGAAACACCATATATTTT. Protein product: CASSLRSWTVNSGNTIYF.

The V and J genes are TRBV18 and TRBJ1-1, with TRBD1 identical over 7 bases. This CDR3 contains 12 residues. In germline, CDR1 is KGHSH, CDR2 LQKENI. V lost 3 bases and J lost 6; bases outside the gene matches: 1. This CDR3 is CASSPDRAEAFF. The CDR3 DNA follows: TGTGCCAGCTCACCCGACAGGGCTGAAGCTTTCTTT. Full variable domain (outside the CDR3, taken from reference TRBV18 and TRBJ1-1): NAGVMQNPRHLVRRRGQEARLRCSPMKGHSHVYWYRQLPEEGLKFMVYLQKENIIDESGMPKERFSAEFPKEGPSILRIQQVVRGDSAAYFCASSPDRAEAFFGQGTRLTVV.

This chain uses TRBV3-1 (or the pseudogene TRBV3-2) with TRBJ1-1; TRBD1 might be the D (5 bases). The CDR3 spans 11 residues. V lost 5 bases and J lost 8, with 9 bases in between. Per the germline V gene, CDR1 is LGHDT and CDR2 is YNNKEL (reference sequence). CDR3 region: CASSTRGEAFF. CDR3 nucleotide sequence: TGTGCCAGCAGCACTCGGGGGGAAGCTTTCTTT.

This clone was counted only a few times. The sample carries other DNA sequences with the same CDR3. The chain couples TRBV24-1 to TRBJ2-3, with a tentative D call TRBD2 (5 bases). From germline, CDR1 is KGHDR and CDR2 SFDVKD. V was shortened by 4 bases and J by 1 base, with 11 bases between the two germline ends. This CDR3 has 15 residues. The CDR3 coding sequence is TGTGCCACCAGTGACGGAGGACGCGGCACAGATACGCAGTATTTT. It yields the protein CATSDGGRGTDTQYF.

The gene calls are TRBV5-1 and TRBJ2-1; perhaps TRBD2 as D (5 bases). Trimming shortened V by 0 bases and J by 4 bases, and 11 bases separated the two germline ends. CDR3 length: 15 residues. CDR1 SGHRS and CDR2 YFSETQ come from the germline V gene. The CDR3 DNA is TGCGCCAGCAGCTTGGGGGGAGAGCGGTACAATGAGCAGTTCTTC. Translation: CASSLGGERYNEQFF.

V is TRBV27 and J is TRBJ1-5; D gene unclear. V was pared by 5 bases and J by 2 bases, with 10 bases between. Looked up from germline, CDR1 is MNHEY and CDR2 is SMNVEV (reference sequence). This CDR3 has 14 residues. CDR3 sequence reads: CASSPWEGNQPQHF. The CDR3 DNA is TGTGCCAGCAGTCCTTGGGAGGGCAATCAGCCCCAGCATTTT.

This sequence joins TRBV7-9 and TRBJ1-1, with D perhaps TRBD1 (5 bases). This CDR3 comprises 13 residues. Germline V lookup: CDR1 SEHNR, CDR2 FQNEAQ (reference sequence). Trimming removed 5 bases from V and 8 bases from J, with 15 bases in between. This chain's CDR3 is CASSPQGVREAFF. DNA for the CDR3: TGTGCCAGCAGCCCCCAGGGTGTCCGAGAAGCTTTCTTT.

The chain is built from TRBV6-2 or TRBV6-3 and TRBJ2-5; 10 bases line up with TRBD2. This CDR3 region has 19 residues. Germline-derived CDR1 and CDR2 are MNHEY and SVGEGT. J was trimmed by 6 bases and V by 2 bases; bases with no gene match: 18. The CDR3, as DNA: TGTGCCAGCAGTTACCTTCGTGGCTGGGCTAGCGGGAGTGCGAAGACCCAGTACTTC. Protein: CASSYLRGWASGSAKTQYF.

This clone showed up just a few times. The chain links TRBV12-1 to TRBJ2-1; TRBD2 is the table's D call and was not checked against the DNA. TRBV12-1 is assigned pseudogene status. The CDR3 consists of 16 residues. CDR3 region: CASSRKREASYNEQFF. CDR3 bases: TGTGCCAGCAGCCGCAAGCGGGAGGCTTCCTACAATGAGCAGTTCTTC.

This clone occurred a few times. The gene calls are TRBV6-2 or TRBV6-3 and TRBJ2-1; perhaps TRBD2 as D (5 bases). The CDR3 consists of 16 residues. The V end was cut by 0 bases, the J end by 4 bases, with 13 bases between. Germline values: CDR1 MNHEY, CDR2 SVGEGT. The CDR3 sequence is CASSYSFLAPYNEQFF. CDR3 nucleotides: TGTGCCAGCAGTTACTCGTTCTTAGCGCCATACAATGAGCAGTTCTTC.